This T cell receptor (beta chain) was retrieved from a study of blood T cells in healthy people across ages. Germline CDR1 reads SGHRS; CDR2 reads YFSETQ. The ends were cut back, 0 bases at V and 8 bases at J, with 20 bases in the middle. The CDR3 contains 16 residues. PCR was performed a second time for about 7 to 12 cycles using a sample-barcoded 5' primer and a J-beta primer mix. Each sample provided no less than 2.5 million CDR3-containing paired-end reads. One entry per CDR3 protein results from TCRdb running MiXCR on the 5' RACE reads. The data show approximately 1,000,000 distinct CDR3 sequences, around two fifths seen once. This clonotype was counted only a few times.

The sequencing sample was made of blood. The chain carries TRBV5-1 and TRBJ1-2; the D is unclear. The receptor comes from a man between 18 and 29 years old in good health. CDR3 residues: CASSLGLGTPRWGYTF. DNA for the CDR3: TGCGCCAGCAGCTTGGGTCTGGGCACCCCCCGGTGGGGCTACACCTTC.